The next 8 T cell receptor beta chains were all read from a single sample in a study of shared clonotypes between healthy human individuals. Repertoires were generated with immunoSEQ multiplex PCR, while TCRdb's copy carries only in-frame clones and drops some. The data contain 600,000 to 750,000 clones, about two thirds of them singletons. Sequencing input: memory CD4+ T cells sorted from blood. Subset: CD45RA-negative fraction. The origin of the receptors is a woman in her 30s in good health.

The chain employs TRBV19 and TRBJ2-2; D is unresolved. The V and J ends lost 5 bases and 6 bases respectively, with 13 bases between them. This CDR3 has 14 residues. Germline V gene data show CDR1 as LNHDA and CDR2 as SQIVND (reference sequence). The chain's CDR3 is CASSRSSLPGELFF. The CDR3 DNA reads TGTGCCAGTAGTCGATCCAGTTTGCCCGGGGAGCTGTTTTTT.

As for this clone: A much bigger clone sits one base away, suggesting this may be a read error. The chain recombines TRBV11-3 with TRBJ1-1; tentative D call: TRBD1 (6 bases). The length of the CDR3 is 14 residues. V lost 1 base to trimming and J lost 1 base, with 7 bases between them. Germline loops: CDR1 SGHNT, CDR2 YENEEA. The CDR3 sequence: CASSLGGRNTEAFF. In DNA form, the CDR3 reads TGTGCCAGCAGCTTAGGGGGGCGGAACACTGAAGCTTTCTTT.

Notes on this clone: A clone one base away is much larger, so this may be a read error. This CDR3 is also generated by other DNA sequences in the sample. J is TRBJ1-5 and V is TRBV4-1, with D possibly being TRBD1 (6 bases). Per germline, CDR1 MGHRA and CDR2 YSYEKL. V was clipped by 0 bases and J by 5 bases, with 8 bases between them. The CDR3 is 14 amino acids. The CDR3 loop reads CASSQDEGDQPQHF. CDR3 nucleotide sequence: TGCGCCAGCAGCCAAGATGAGGGGGATCAGCCCCAGCATTTT.

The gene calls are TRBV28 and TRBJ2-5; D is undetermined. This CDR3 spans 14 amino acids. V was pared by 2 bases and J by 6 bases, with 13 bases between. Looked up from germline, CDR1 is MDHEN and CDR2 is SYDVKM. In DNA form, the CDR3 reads TGTGCCAGCAGTTTAGGACCCGTCAGGAAGACCCAGTACTTC. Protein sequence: CASSLGPVRKTQYF.

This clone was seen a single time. CDR3 region: CASTSGAGDTGELFF. The CDR3 DNA reads TGTGCCAGCACTAGCGGGGCAGGAGACACCGGGGAGCTGTTTTTT. The chain recombines TRBV6-1 with TRBJ2-2, with 9 bases fitting TRBD2. Germline V lookup: CDR1 MNHNS, CDR2 SASEGT. The CDR3 has 15 amino acids. With 7 bases clipped from V and 3 bases from J, the junction kept 6 bases outside the gene matches.

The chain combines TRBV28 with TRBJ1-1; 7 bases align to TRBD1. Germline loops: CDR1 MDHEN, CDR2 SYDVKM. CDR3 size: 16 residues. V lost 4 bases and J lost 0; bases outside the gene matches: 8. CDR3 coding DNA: TGTGCCAGCAGTTCCCCCCGGGGGACAGTGAACACTGAAGCTTTCTTT. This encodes CASSSPRGTVNTEAFF.

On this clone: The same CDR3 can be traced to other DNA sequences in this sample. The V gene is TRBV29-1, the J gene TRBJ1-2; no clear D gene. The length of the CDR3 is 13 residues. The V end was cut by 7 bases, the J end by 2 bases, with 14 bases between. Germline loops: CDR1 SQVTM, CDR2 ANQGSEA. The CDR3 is CSAGGRENYGYTF. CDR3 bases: TGCAGCGCCGGCGGGAGAGAAAACTATGGCTACACCTTC.

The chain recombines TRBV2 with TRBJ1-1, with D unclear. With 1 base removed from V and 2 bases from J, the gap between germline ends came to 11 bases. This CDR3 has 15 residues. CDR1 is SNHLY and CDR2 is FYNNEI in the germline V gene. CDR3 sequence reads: CASSEGGRSNTEAFF. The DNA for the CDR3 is TGTGCCAGCAGTGAAGGAGGGAGAAGCAACACTGAAGCTTTCTTT.